The 11 T cell receptor beta chains given below trace back to one sample, sequenced in a study of shared clonotypes between healthy human individuals. Assay: immunoSEQ multiplex PCR; the TCRdb copy retains only in-frame clones and omits some. The sample consists of about 2.4 million clones, 90% to 95% of them appearing once. The specimen sequenced was naive CD4+ T cells sorted from blood. Described subset: CD45RA+ positively selected. The receptors come from a man younger than 35 in good health.

The rearrangement uses TRBV2 and TRBJ1-6; D is unclear. V was cut by 8 bases and J by 10 bases, with 18 bases left in between. Germline values: CDR1 SNHLY, CDR2 FYNNEI. The CDR3 covers 14 residues. CDR3 bases: TGTGCCAGCCGGAGGGAGTCCAGCTGGTCACCCCTCCACTTT. The encoded protein is CASRRESSWSPLHF.

This chain connects TRBV25-1 to TRBJ2-7; D call uncertain. V lost 0 bases to trimming and J lost 4 bases, with 4 bases between them. CDR3 size: 12 residues. Germline V gives CDR1 MGHDK, CDR2 SYGVNS. CDR3 in DNA: TGTGCCAGCAGTGAATATAGGTACGAGCAGTACTTC. Protein: CASSEYRYEQYF.

This rearrangement joins TRBV30 to TRBJ1-4, with TRBD1 as a possible D gene (6 bases). V was shortened by 0 bases and J by 2 bases, with 25 bases between the two germline ends. Germline V gives CDR1 GTSNPN, CDR2 SVGIG (reference sequence). The CDR3 has 20 residues. The CDR3 reads CAWSVLGEQGSLGTNEKLFF. The DNA for the CDR3 is TGTGCCTGGAGTGTACTGGGAGAACAGGGATCTTTAGGGACTAATGAAAAACTGTTTTTT.

A single count supports this clone. This chain connects TRBV19 to TRBJ1-2; no definite D call. CDR1 is LNHDA and CDR2 is SQIVND in the germline V gene (reference sequence). CDR3 length: 12 amino acids. V was cut by 5 bases and J by 5 bases, with 9 bases left in between. In DNA, the CDR3 is TGTGCCAGTAGTGTCATACGGTATGGCTACACCTTC. Translating it yields CASSVIRYGYTF.

V usage is TRBV20-1 and J usage is TRBJ2-7; D unclear. Per germline, CDR1 DFQATT and CDR2 SNEGSKA (reference sequence). The CDR3 is 11 amino acids. V was clipped by 0 bases and J by 3 bases, with 3 bases between them. Written as DNA, the CDR3 is TGCAGTGCTAGAGAACACTACGAGCAGTACTTC. It yields the protein CSAREHYEQYF.

This chain links TRBV19 with TRBJ2-1; D possibly matches TRBD1 or TRBD2 (5 bases each). This CDR3 has 16 residues. V lost 7 bases, J lost 3 bases, and 19 bases lay in between. The germline CDR1 and CDR2 sequences are LNHDA and SQIVND (reference sequence). The CDR3 coding sequence is TGTGCCAGTACAAAATCCGGGACCCGGGTCTACAATGAGCAGTTCTTC. Protein: CASTKSGTRVYNEQFF.

This chain links TRBV5-1 with TRBJ1-6; weak D call: TRBD1 (5 bases). Trimming stripped 1 base from V and 2 bases from J, with 16 bases between. Germline lookup yields CDR1 SGHRS and CDR2 YFSETQ. This CDR3 comprises 18 residues. The CDR3 here is CASSLQGAVVTYNSPLHF. The CDR3 DNA reads as TGCGCCAGCAGCTTGCAGGGAGCAGTGGTCACCTATAATTCACCCCTCCACTTT. The complete variable domain, with remaining parts taken from reference TRBV5-1 and TRBJ1-6, reads KAGVTQTPRYLIKTRGQQVTLSCSPISGHRSVSWYQQTPGQGLQFLFEYFSETQRNKGNFPGRFSGRQFSNSRSEMNVSTLELGDSALYLCASSLQGAVVTYNSPLHFGNGTRLTVT.

Here the CDR3 DNA reads TGTGCCAGCAGCTTAGCGGGACTAGCGGGAGCGGAGACCCAGTACTTC. Its protein product is CASSLAGLAGAETQYF. The rearrangement uses TRBV7-2 and TRBJ2-5, with 14 bases aligning to TRBD2. V trimming: 0 bases; J trimming: 5 bases; junction bases outside the gene matches: 2. The CDR3 consists of 16 residues. Per the germline V gene, CDR1 is SGHTA and CDR2 is FQGNSA.

This rearrangement joins TRBV28 to TRBJ1-5; 9 positions agree with TRBD1. CDR3 length: 14 amino acids. Unmatched junction bases numbered 3, after V lost 5 bases and J lost 4 bases. CDR1 MDHEN and CDR2 SYDVKM come from the germline V gene. CDR3 amino acids: CASSAGTGNQPQHF. CDR3 nucleotides: TGTGCCAGCAGTGCCGGGACAGGGAATCAGCCCCAGCATTTT.

V gene TRBV9 combines with J gene TRBJ2-2; 11 bases agree with TRBD2. The germline V gene has CDR1 SGDLS and CDR2 YYNGEE. J gave up 1 base and V 4 bases, and 6 bases lay outside the gene matches. The CDR3 spans 17 residues. CDR3 residues: CASSSYLAGGNTGELFF. The CDR3 region has the DNA TGTGCCAGCAGCTCATACCTAGCGGGGGGGAACACCGGGGAGCTGTTTTTT.

The V and J genes are TRBV4-1 and TRBJ2-1; 8 bases map to TRBD2. CDR1 and CDR2 (germline): MGHRA, YSYEKL. V trimming: 6 bases; J trimming: 3 bases; junction bases outside the gene matches: 7. The CDR3 length is 15 residues. CDR3 DNA sequence: TGCGCCAGCAGTTCACCGGGGGGGAACTACAATGAGCAGTTCTTC. It codes for CASSSPGGNYNEQFF.